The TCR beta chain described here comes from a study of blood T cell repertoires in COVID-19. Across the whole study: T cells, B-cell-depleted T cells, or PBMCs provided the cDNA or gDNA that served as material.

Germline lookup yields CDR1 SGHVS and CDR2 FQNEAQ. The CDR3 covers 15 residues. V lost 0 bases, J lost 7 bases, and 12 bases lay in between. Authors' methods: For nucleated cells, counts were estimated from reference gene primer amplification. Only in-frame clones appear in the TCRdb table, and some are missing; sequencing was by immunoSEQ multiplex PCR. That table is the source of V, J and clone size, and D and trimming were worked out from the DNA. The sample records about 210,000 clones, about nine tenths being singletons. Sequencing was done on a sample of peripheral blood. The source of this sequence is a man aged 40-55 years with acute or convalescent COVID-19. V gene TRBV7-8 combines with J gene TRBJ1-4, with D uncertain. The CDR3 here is CASSLASLGSEKLFF. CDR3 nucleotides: TGTGCCAGCAGCTTAGCGTCCTTAGGGAGTGAAAAACTGTTTTTT.